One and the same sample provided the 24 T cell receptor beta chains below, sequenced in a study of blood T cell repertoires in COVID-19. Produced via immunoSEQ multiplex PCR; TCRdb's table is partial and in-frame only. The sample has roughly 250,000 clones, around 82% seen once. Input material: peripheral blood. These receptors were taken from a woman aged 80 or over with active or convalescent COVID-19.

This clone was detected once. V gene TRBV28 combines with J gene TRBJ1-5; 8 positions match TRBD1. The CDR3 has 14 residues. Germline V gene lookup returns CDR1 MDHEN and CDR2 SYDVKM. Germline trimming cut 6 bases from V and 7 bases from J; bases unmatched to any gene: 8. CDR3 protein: CASRPQGARQPQHF. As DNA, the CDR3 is TGTGCCAGCAGGCCCCAGGGGGCGAGGCAGCCCCAGCATTTT.

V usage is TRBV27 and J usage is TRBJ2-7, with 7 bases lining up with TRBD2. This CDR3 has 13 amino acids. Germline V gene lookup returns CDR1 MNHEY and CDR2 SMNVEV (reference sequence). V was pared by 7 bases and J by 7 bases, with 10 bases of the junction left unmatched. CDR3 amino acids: CASIREGPGEQYF. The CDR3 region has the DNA TGTGCCAGCATCAGGGAGGGACCGGGTGAGCAGTACTTC.

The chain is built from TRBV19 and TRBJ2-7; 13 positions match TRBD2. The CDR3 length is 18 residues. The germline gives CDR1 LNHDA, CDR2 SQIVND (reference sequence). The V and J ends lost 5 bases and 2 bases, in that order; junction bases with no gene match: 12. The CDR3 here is CASSPASRTSGGAYEQYF. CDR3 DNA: TGTGCCAGTAGTCCAGCCTCCAGGACTAGCGGGGGTGCCTACGAGCAGTACTTC.

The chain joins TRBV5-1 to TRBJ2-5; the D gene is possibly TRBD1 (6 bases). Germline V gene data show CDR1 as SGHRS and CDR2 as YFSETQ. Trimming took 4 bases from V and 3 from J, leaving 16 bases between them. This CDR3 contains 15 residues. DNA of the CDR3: TGCGCCAGCAGCCCCTACGGGACACGAGAAGAGACCCAGTACTTC. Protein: CASSPYGTREETQYF.

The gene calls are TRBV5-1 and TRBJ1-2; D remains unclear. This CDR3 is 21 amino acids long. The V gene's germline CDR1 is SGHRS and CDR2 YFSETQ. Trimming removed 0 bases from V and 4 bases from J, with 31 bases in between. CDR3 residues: CASSLGVSISSWQPRIYGYTF. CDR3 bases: TGCGCCAGCAGCTTGGGCGTGTCTATTTCGTCTTGGCAGCCGAGGATCTATGGCTACACCTTC.

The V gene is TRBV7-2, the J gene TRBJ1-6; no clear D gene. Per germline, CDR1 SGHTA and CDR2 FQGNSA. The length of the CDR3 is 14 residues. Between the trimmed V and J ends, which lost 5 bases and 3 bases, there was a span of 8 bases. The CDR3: CASSPTDYNSPLHF. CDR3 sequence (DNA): TGTGCCAGCAGCCCAACAGACTATAATTCACCCCTCCACTTT. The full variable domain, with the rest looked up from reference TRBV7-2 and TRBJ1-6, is GAGVSQSPSNKVTEKGKDVELRCDPISGHTALYWYRQSLGQGLEFLIYFQGNSAPDKSGLPSDRFSAERTGGSVSTLTIQRTQQEDSAVYLCASSPTDYNSPLHFGNGTRLTVT.

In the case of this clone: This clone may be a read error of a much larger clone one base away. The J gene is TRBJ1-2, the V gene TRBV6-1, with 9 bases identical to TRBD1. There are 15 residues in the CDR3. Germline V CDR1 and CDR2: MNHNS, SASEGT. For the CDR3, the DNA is TGTGCCAGCAATGAATCGGGACAGGGAGTTTATGGCTACACCTTC. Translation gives CASNESGQGVYGYTF.

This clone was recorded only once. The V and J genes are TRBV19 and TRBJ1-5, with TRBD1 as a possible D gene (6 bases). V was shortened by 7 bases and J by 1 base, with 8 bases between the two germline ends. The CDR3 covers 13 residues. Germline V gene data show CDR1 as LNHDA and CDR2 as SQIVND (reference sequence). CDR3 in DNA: TGTGCCAGTAAAGACAGGAGCAATCAGCCCCAGCATTTT. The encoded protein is CASKDRSNQPQHF.

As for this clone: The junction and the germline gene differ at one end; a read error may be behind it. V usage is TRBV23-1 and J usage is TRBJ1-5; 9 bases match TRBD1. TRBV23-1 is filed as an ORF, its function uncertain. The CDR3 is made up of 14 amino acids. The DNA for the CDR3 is TGCGCCAGCAATCAAACAGGGGGCGGGCAGCCCCAGCATTTT. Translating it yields CASNQTGGGQPQHF.

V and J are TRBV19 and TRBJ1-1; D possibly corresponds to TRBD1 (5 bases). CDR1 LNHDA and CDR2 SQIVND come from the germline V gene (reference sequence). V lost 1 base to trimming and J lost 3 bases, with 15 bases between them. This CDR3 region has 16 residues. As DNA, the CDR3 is TGTGCCAGTAGTATAGGTTCCCGGAGGGGATACACTGAAGCTTTCTTT. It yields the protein CASSIGSRRGYTEAFF.

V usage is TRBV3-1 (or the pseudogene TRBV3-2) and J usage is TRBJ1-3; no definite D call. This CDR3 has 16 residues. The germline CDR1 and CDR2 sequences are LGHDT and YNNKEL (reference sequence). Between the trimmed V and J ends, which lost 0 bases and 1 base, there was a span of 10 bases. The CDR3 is CASSQDVAASGNTIYF. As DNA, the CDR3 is TGTGCCAGCAGCCAAGATGTGGCAGCGTCTGGAAACACCATATATTTT.

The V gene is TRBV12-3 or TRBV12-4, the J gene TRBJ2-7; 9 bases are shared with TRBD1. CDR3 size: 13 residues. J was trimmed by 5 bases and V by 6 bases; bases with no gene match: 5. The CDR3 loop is CASSRDRVHEQYF. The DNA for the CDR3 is TGTGCCAGCAGCAGGGACAGGGTCCACGAGCAGTACTTC.

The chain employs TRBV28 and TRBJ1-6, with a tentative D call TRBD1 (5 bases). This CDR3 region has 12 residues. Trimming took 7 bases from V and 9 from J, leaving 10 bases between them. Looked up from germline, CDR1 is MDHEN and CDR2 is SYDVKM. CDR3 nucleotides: TGTGCCAGCAACGTTCAGGGTTCACCCCTCCACTTT. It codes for CASNVQGSPLHF.

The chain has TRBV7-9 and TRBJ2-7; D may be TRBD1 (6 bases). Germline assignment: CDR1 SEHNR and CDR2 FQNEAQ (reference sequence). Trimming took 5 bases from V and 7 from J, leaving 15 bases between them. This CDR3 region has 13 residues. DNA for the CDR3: TGTGCCAGCAGCGCCATACAGGGTACAGAGCAGTACTTC. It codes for CASSAIQGTEQYF.

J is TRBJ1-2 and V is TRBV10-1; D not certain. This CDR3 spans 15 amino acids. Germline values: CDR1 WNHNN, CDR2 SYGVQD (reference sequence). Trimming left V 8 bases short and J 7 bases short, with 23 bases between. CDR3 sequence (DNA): TGCGCCAGCCCCCCGGTGATGCGGCGGATGGGTGGCTACACCTTC. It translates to CASPPVMRRMGGYTF.

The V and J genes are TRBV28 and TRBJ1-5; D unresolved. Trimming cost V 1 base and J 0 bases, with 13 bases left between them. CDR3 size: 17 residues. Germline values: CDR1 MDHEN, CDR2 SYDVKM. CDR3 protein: CASSLLVSGNSNQPQHF. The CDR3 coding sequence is TGTGCCAGCAGTTTATTAGTTTCCGGGAATAGCAATCAGCCCCAGCATTTT.

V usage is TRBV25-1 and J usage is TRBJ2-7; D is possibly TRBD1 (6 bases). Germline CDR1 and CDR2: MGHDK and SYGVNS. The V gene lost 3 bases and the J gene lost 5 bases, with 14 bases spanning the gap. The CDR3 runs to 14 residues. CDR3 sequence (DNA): TGTGCCAGCAGTGAGTGGGCAGGGGACCACGAGCAGTACTTC. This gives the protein CASSEWAGDHEQYF.

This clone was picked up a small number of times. The CDR3 is CASSLLYPDRVHGYTF. The CDR3 nucleotides read TGTGCCAGCAGTTTATTGTATCCGGACAGGGTGCATGGCTACACCTTC. The chain recombines TRBV28 with TRBJ1-2; TRBD1 agrees at 8 bases. Per the germline V gene, CDR1 is MDHEN and CDR2 is SYDVKM. V lost 1 base, J lost 6 bases, and 10 bases stayed unmatched. The CDR3 contains 16 residues.

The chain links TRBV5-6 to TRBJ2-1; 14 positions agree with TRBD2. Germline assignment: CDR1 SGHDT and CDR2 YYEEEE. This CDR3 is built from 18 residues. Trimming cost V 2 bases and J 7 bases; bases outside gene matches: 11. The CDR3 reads CASSFTLLTSGGANEQFF. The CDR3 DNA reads TGTGCCAGCAGCTTTACCCTGCTGACTAGCGGGGGGGCAAATGAGCAGTTCTTC.

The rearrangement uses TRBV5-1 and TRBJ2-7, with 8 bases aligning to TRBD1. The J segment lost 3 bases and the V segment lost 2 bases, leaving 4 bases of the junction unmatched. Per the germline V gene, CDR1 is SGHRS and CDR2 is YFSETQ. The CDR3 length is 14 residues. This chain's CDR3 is CASSFRQGNYEQYF. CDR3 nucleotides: TGCGCCAGCAGCTTCCGACAGGGGAACTACGAGCAGTACTTC.

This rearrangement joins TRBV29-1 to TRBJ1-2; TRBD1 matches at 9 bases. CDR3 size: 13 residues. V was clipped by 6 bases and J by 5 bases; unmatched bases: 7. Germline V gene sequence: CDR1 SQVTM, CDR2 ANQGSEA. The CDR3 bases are TGCAGCGTGCTGGACAGGGGAATATATGGCTACACCTTC. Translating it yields CSVLDRGIYGYTF. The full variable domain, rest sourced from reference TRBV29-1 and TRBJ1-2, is SAVISQKPSRDICQRGTSLTIQCQVDSQVTMMFWYRQQPGQSLTLIATANQGSEATYESGFVIDKFPISRPNLTFSTLTVSNMSPEDSSIYLCSVLDRGIYGYTFGSGTRLTVV.

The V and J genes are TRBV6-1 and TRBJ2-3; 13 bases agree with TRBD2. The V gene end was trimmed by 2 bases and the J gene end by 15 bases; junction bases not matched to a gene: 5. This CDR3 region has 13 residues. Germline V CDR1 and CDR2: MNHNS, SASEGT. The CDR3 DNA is TGTGCCAGCAGTGAATTGCGGACTAGCGGGGGTTATTTT. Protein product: CASSELRTSGGYF.

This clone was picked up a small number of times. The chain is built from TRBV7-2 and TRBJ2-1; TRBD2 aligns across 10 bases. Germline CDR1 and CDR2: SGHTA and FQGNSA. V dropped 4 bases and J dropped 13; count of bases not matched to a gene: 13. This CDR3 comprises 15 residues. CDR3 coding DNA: TGTGCCAGCAGCTCCAAGCAGGTACTAGCGGGAATACAGTTCTTC. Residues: CASSSKQVLAGIQFF. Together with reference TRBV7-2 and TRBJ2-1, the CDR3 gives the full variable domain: GAGVSQSPSNKVTEKGKDVELRCDPISGHTALYWYRQSLGQGLEFLIYFQGNSAPDKSGLPSDRFSAERTGGSVSTLTIQRTQQEDSAVYLCASSSKQVLAGIQFFGPGTRLTVL.

The CDR3 reads CASSPTVNYGYTF. CDR3 in DNA: TGCGCCAGCAGCCCGACAGTAAACTATGGCTACACCTTC. This sequence joins TRBV5-1 and TRBJ1-2; maybe TRBD1 (5 bases). CDR3 length: 13 residues. V was shortened by 4 bases and J by 2 bases, with 9 bases between the two germline ends. Germline loops: CDR1 SGHRS, CDR2 YFSETQ.